This T cell receptor (beta chain) was sequenced in a study of blood T cell repertoires in COVID-19. Background on the study: Acute and convalescent COVID-19 samples came from the United States, Italy and Spain.

Original processing methods: Reference gene primer amplification yielded estimated nucleated cell counts. Profiled with immunoSEQ multiplex PCR; TCRdb holds only in-frame clones, not every one. That table furnishes V, J and clone size, whereas the DNA furnished D and trimming. Counted here are under 350,000 clones, 80% to 90% occurring once; the ten biggest clones make up approximately 4.6%. Individuals aged roughly 18 to 90 years were recruited from fewer than 30 US areas. Participant-reported clinical history was the basis for cohort assignment. The V gene lost 3 bases and the J gene lost 0 bases, with 12 bases spanning the gap. The CDR3 totals 16 residues. The germline CDR1 and CDR2 sequences are LNHDA and SQIVND (reference sequence).

This receptor was identified in a woman between 40 and 50 years old with acute COVID-19. Sequenced: PBMCs or T cells enriched from blood (not recorded which). This rearrangement joins TRBV19 to TRBJ1-3; D is undetermined. The CDR3 DNA reads as TGTGCCAGTAGTATGGAGGGCCAACTCTCTGGAAACACCATATATTTT. As protein: CASSMEGQLSGNTIYF.